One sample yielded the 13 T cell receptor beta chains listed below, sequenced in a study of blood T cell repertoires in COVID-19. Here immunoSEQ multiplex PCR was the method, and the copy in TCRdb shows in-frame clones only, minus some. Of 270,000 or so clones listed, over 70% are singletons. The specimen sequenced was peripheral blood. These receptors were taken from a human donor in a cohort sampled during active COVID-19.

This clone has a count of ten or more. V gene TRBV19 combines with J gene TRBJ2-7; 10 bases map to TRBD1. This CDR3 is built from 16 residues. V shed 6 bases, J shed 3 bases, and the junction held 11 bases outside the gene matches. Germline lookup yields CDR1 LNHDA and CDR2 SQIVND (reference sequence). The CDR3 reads CASRNGGQGENYEQYF. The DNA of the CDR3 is TGTGCCAGTAGGAACGGAGGACAGGGGGAAAACTACGAGCAGTACTTC.

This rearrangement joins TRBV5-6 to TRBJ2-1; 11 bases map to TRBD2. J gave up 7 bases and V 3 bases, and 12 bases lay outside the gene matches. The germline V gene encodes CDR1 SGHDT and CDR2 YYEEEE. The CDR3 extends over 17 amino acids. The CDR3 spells CASSYIQGIAGGNEQFF. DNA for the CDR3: TGTGCCAGCAGCTACATACAGGGAATAGCGGGAGGGAATGAGCAGTTCTTC.

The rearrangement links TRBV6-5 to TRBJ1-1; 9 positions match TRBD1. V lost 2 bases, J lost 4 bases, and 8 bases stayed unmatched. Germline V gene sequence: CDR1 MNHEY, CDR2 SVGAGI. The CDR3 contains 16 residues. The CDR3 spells CASSYGGTGGLTEAFF. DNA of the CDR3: TGTGCCAGCAGTTACGGAGGTACAGGGGGCCTCACTGAAGCTTTCTTT.

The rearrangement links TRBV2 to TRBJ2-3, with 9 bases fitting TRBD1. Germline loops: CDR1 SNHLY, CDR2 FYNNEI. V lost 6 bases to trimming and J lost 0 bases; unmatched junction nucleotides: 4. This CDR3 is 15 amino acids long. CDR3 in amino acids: CASRSDRGSTDTQYF. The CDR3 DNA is TGTGCCAGCAGGTCAGACAGGGGGAGCACAGATACGCAGTATTTT.

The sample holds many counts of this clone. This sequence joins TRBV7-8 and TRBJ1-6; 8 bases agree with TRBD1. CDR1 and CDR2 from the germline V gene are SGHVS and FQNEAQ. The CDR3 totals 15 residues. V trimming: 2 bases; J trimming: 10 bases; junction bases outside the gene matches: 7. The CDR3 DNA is TGTGCCAGCAGCTTAACAGGGGGGGTTTGGTCACCCCTCCACTTT. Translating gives CASSLTGGVWSPLHF.

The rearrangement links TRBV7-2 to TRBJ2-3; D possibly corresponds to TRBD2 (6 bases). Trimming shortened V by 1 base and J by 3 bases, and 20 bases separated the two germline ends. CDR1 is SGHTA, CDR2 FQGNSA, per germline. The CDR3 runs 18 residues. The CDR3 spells CASSLGEPSGRRTDTQYF. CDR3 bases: TGTGCCAGCAGCTTAGGAGAGCCGAGCGGGCGGAGAACAGATACGCAGTATTTT.

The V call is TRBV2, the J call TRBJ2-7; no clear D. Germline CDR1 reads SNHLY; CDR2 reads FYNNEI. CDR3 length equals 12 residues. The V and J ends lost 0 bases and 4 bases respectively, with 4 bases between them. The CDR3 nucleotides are TGTGCCAGCAGTGAAGCGAGATACGAGCAGTACTTC. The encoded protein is CASSEARYEQYF.

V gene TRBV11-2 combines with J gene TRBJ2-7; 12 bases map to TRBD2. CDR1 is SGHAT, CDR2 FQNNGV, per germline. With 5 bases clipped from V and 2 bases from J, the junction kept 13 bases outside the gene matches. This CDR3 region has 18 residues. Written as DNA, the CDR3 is TGTGCCAGCAGCGCCGGTGCCCCTAGCGGGAGGGCTACCTACGAGCAGTACTTC. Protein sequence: CASSAGAPSGRATYEQYF.

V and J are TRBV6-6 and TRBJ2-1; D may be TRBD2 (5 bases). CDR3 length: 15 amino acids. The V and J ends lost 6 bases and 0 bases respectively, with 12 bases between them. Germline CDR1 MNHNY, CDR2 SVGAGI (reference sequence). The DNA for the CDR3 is TGTGCCAGCAGACTTACTGGGAGCTCCTACAATGAGCAGTTCTTC. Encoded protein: CASRLTGSSYNEQFF.

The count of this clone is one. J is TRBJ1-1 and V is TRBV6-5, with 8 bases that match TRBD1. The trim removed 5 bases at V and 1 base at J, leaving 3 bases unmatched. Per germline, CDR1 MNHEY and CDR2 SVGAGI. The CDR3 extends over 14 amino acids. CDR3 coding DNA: TGTGCCAGCAGTACGGGGACAGGGAACACTGAAGCTTTCTTT. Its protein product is CASSTGTGNTEAFF.

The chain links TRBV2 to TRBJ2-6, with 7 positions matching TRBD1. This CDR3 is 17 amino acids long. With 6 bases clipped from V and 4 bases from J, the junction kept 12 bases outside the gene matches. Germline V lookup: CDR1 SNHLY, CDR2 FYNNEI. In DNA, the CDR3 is TGTGCCAGCAGGACGGATCCGACAGGGTTCGGGGCCAACGTCCTGACTTTC. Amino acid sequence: CASRTDPTGFGANVLTF.

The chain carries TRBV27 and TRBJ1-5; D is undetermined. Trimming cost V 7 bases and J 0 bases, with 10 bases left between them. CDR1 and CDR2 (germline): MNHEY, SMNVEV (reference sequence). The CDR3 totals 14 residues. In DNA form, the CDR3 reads TGTGCCAGCAATGAAGCTAATAGCAATCAGCCCCAGCATTTT. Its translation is CASNEANSNQPQHF.

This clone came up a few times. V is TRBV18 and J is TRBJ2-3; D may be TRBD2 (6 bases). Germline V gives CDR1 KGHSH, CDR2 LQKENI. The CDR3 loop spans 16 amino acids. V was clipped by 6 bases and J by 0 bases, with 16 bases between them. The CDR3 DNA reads TGTGCCAGCTCCCGTTCCGGGGGTACTAGCACAGATACGCAGTATTTT. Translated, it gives CASSRSGGTSTDTQYF.